This TCR beta chain is from a study of graft-versus-host responses after intestinal transplantation. Study at large: Isolated intestinal, liver-intestinal, or multivisceral transplants had been given to the recipients. Anti-thymocyte globulin induction preceded three to four years of tacrolimus and steroid maintenance in all recipients. Study results and caveats: Across patients carrying graft-donor T cell macrochimerism, allografts held high graft-versus-host to host-versus-graft clonal ratios. Researchers found GvH clones in recipient marrow, and some showed up first in ileum or blood.

This table comes from immunoSEQ multiplex PCR, and its TCRdb copy is limited to in-frame clones, with some not included. The repertoire holds 15,000 to 20,000 clones, with about 93% as singletons. CDR1 and CDR2 from the germline V gene are MNHEY and SVGAGI. Between the trimmed V and J ends, which lost 2 bases and 2 bases, there was a span of 9 bases. The length of the CDR3 is 14 residues. Worth noting for this clone: Antigen specificity is unknown.

The source material was PBMCs, sampled around 350 days after transplant. This sequence originates from a human patient who received an intestinal transplant, so some T cells may come from the graft donor. The rearrangement joins TRBV6-5 to TRBJ1-1, with no clear D. CDR3: CASSYRQQNTEAFF. The CDR3, as DNA: TGTGCCAGCAGTTACCGGCAACAAAACACTGAAGCTTTCTTT.